This T cell receptor (beta chain) was recorded in a study of regulatory T cells in long-lasting Graves disease (dated by TCRdb to the early 2020s). In the study overall: Persistent Graves' disease was defined as persistently positive TSH receptor autoantibodies together with antithyroid drug treatment for over 5 years. This study used TCR sequencing and RNA sequencing of peripheral blood to compare persistent Graves' disease patients against newly diagnosed Graves' disease patients. The study took place in China and was registered as a clinical trial. A total of 33 samples were covered by TCR sequencing, comprising some 13 persistent and around 20 newly diagnosed Graves' disease patients. Antithyroid drugs had been taken for 10 to 13 years on average by persistent Graves' disease patients in the clinical cohort. General findings and caveats noted by the study authors: Compared with newly diagnosed patients, patients with persistent Graves' disease had lower TCR Shannon entropy and fewer highly expanded clones, which suggests clonal expansion. The authors noted that the small sample size was a limitation that may lower accuracy. Persistent disease showed preferential use of TRBV28, TRBJ1-2 and TRBJ2-5, whereas newly diagnosed disease favored TRBV20-1 and TRBJ2-1. Sequencing and analysis were limited to the TCR beta chain. Peripheral blood alone was examined, since thyroid tissue, which constituted the primary lesion, could not be accessed. Patients with persistent disease shared more public clonotypes (fewer than 3,000) than newly diagnosed patients did (966).

The meaning of the sample's time point label: persistent/refractory GD, antithyroid drugs over 5 years with positive TRAb. For both TCR sequencing and RNA sequencing, RNA was extracted from PBMCs in TRIzol. The diagnosis of Graves' disease followed American Thyroid Association guidelines. Recruitment of patients was carried out at an endocrinology department in Xi'an, China. Each patient gave approximately 8.8 milliliters of peripheral blood, collected in an EDTA anticoagulant tube. Ficoll Paque Plus density gradient separation was used to isolate PBMCs, and no further T cell sorting was performed. An Agilent 2100 Bioanalyzer and agarose gel were used to assess RNA quality, and a NanoDrop 2000 was used to measure RNA concentration. On this clonotype itself: Its antigen specificity is not known. The record has no base qualities; no much larger clone is one base away.

The germline V and J ends show losses of 2 bases and 5 bases respectively, and no gene match explains 5 bases of the junction. There are 13 amino acids in the CDR3, from cysteine to phenylalanine inclusive. Just the 39-base CDR3 DNA is kept, in frame starting at base 1. Taken from the germline V gene, the CDR1 and CDR2 loops are SQVTM and ANQGSEA. Libraries were prepared through multiplex PCR. Instrument on record: Illumina HiSeq 4000. To build TCR beta libraries, CDR3 regions were amplified by Arm-PCR using iRepertoire HTBI primers. Before sequencing, the PCR products underwent gel purification. The study's own analysis went as follows. Gene usage analysis of CDR3 amino acid clonotypes used the 55 to 65 TRBV and more than 13 TRBJ segments found across samples. COPE and FqMerger were used to merge the filtered high-quality paired reads into contigs. BLAST was used to align contigs to the IMGT TRBV, TRBD and TRBJ reference genes, and CDR3 was defined following IMGT. Any clonotype with a frequency above 0.1% was classified as a highly expanded clone. Repertoire diversity was measured by Shannon entropy, and V-J evenness by the Gini coefficient. Clonotypes shared by more than one individual were considered public. Using fastp at Q25 and MiXCR, TCRdb reprocessed the public reads and kept productive beta chains. Merged by CDR3 protein, the rows form single entries marked with the most common genes and DNA. TCRdb's processing, not the study's, gives the V and J calls here. The sample yields a few hundred thousand distinct CDR3 sequences; about a quarter were counted once. The ten most abundant clones make up roughly 30% of the sample.

Sequencing used peripheral blood mononuclear cells (PBMCs), obtained when the disease was refractory, from a patient treated with antithyroid drugs. This receptor was obtained from a female donor with Graves disease. The V and J segments used are TRBV29-1 and TRBJ2-5, with TRBD2 matching 7 junction bases. The DNA is as follows: TGCAGCGTTGAAAGGGAGGGGAACGAGACCCAGTACTTC. This encodes CSVEREGNETQYF. Reference TRBV29-1 and TRBJ2-5 proteins supply the regions before and after the CDR3; the full variable domain is: SAVISQKPSRDICQRGTSLTIQCQVDSQVTMMFWYRQQPGQSLTLIATANQGSEATYESGFVIDKFPISRPNLTFSTLTVSNMSPEDSSIYLCSVEREGNETQYFGPGTRLLVL.